This TCR beta chain was retrieved from a study of T cells in Graves' hyperthyroidism and ophthalmopathy. Aged 18 to 65, the patients had hyperthyroidism that was newly diagnosed and had lasted under 2 months. Orbital computed tomography, thyroid ultrasound, serum thyroxine and TRAb, and clinical symptoms together informed the diagnoses. The V and J ends lost 2 bases and 2 bases respectively, with 10 bases between them. The CDR3 contains 15 residues. The TCR beta CDR3 regions underwent amplification using RNA transcripts as the source. HTBI primers were used for first-round RT-PCR of the TCR CDR3. TCRdb re-called the multiplex PCR reads with MiXCR, one entry per CDR3 protein. The repertoire holds 370,000 or so distinct CDR3 sequences, with about 14% as singletons. Findings and caveats of the study: Peripheral blood also featured most of the thyroid clonotypes expanded above 0.001.

This clonotype was seen many times. Its antigen is not identified. The receptor was isolated from a man aged 25 to 45 with Graves' hyperthyroidism that later progressed to Graves' ophthalmopathy. This chain joins TRBV12-3 or TRBV12-4 and TRBJ1-5, with D perhaps TRBD1 (5 bases). Sequenced: blood. The CDR3 DNA reads as TGTGCCAGCAGTTTACGGGGCTCTGGCAATCAGCCCCAGCATTTT. It translates to CASSLRGSGNQPQHF.